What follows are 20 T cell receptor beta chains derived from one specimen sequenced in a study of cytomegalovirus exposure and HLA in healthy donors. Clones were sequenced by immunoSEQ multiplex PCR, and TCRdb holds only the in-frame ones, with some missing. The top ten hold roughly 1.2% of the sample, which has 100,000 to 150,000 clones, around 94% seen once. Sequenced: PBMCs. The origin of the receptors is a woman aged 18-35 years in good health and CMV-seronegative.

CDR3 protein: CASSLVRYDEQFF. The CDR3, as DNA: TGTGCCAGCAGCTTGGTCAGGTATGATGAGCAGTTCTTC. The chain carries TRBV5-6 and TRBJ2-1; D ambiguous. V dropped 0 bases and J dropped 8 bases, with 9 bases sitting between them. Germline V gene sequence: CDR1 SGHDT, CDR2 YYEEEE. The CDR3 loop spans 13 amino acids.

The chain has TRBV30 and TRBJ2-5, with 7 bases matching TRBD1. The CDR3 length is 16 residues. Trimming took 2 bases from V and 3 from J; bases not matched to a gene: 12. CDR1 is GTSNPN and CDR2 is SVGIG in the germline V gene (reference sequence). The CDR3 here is CAWSRLETGRKETQYF. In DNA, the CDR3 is TGTGCCTGGAGTAGGTTGGAGACAGGGAGAAAAGAGACCCAGTACTTC.

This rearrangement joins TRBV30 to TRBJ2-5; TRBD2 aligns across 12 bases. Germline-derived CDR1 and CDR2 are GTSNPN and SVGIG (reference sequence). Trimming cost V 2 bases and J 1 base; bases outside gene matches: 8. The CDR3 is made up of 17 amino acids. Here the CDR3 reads CAWSSRRTSGAQETQYF. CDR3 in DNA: TGTGCCTGGAGTTCTAGACGGACTAGCGGGGCCCAAGAGACCCAGTACTTC.

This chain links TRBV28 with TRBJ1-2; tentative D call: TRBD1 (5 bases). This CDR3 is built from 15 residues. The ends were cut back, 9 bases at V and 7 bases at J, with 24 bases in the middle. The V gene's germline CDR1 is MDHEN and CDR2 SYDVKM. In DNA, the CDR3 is TGTGCCAGAAGTCCACCTGGGACTCTGAAGGGTGGCTACACCTTC. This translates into CARSPPGTLKGGYTF.

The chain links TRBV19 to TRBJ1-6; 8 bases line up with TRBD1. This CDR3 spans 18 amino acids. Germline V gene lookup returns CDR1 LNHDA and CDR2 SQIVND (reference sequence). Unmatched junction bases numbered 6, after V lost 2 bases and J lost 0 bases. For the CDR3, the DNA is TGTGCCAGTAGTATAATACAGGGGGACGGCTCCTATAATTCACCCCTCCACTTT. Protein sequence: CASSIIQGDGSYNSPLHF.

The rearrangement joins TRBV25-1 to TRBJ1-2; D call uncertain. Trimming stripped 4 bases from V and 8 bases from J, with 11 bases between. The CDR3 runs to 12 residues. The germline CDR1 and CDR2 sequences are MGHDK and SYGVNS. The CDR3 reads CASSASQWGYTF. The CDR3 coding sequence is TGTGCCAGCAGTGCATCACAGTGGGGCTACACCTTC.

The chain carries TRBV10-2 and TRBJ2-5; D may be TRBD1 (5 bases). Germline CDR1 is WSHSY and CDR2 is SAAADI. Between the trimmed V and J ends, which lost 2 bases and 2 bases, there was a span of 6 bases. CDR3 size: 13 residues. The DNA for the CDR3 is TGCGCCAGCAGTGAGACAGGACAAGAGACCCAGTACTTC. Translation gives CASSETGQETQYF.

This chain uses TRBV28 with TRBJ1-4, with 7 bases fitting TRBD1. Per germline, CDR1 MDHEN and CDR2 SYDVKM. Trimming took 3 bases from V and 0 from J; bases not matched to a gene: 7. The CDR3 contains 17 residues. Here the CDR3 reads CASSFGTDVATNEKLFF. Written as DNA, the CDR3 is TGTGCCAGCAGTTTCGGGACAGACGTAGCAACTAATGAAAAACTGTTTTTT.

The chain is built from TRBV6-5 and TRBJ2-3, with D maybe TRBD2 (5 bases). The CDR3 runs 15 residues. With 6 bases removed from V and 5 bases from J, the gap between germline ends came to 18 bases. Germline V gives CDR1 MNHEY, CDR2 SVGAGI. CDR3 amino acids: CASSGEREFGDTQYF. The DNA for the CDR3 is TGTGCCAGCAGCGGCGAGAGGGAGTTCGGAGATACGCAGTATTTT.

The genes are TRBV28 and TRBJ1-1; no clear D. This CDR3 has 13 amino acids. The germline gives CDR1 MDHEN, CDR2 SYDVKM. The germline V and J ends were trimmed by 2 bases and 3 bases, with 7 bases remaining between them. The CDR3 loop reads CASSLVSDTEAFF. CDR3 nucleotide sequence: TGTGCCAGCAGTTTAGTGTCGGACACTGAAGCTTTCTTT.

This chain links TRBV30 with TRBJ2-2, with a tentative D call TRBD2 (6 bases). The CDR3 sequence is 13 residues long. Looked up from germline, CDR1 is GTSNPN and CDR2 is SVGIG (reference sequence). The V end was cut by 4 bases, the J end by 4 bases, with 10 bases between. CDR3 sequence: CAWTGGVTGELFF. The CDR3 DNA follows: TGTGCCTGGACGGGCGGGGTCACCGGGGAGCTGTTTTTT.

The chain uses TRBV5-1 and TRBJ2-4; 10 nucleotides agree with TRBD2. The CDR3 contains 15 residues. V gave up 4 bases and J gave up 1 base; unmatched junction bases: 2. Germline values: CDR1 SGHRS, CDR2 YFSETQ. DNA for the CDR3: TGCGCCAGCAGCCCTAGCGGGAGTGCCAAAAACATTCAGTACTTC. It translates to CASSPSGSAKNIQYF.

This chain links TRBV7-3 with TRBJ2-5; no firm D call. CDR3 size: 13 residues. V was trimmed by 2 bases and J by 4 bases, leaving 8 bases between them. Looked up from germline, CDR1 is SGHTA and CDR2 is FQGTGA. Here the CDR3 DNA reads TGTGCCAGCAGCTTAGAACCGAGAGAGACCCAGTACTTC. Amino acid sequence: CASSLEPRETQYF.

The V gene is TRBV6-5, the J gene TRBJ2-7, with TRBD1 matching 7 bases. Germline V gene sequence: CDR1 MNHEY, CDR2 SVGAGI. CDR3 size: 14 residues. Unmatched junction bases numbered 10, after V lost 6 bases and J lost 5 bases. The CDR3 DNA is TGTGCCAGCAGGACTCCGGGACAGAGAAACGAGCAGTACTTC. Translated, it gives CASRTPGQRNEQYF.

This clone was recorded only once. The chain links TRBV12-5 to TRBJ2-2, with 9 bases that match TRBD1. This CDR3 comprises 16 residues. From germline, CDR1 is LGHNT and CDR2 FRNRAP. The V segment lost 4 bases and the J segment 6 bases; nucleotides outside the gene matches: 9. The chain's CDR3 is CASGSRGTGNAGELFF. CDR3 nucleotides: TGTGCTAGTGGTTCCAGAGGGACAGGGAATGCCGGGGAGCTGTTTTTT.

CDR3 sequence (DNA): TGTGCCAGCAGTTACTTTCAGCGGACCAGCTCCTACGAGCAGTACTTC. Amino acid sequence: CASSYFQRTSSYEQYF. The V call is TRBV6-6, the J call TRBJ2-7, with D possibly being TRBD2 (5 bases). This CDR3 comprises 16 residues. Trimming pared 1 base from V and 0 bases from J, leaving 13 bases between. CDR1 and CDR2 from the germline V gene are MNHNY and SVGAGI (reference sequence).

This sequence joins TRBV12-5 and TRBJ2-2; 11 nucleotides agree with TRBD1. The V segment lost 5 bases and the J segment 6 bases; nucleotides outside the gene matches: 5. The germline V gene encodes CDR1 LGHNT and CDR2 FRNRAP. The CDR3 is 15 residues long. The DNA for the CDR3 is TGTGCTAGTGGTCAGGGACAGGGGGTGGCCGGGGAGCTGTTTTTT. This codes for CASGQGQGVAGELFF.

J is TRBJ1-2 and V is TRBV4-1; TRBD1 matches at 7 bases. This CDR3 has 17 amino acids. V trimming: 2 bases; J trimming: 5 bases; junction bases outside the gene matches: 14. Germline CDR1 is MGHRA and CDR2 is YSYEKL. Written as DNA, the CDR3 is TGCGCCAGCAGCCAACTCCCGGGACAGATTTTTGTTTATGGCTACACCTTC. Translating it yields CASSQLPGQIFVYGYTF.

The CDR3 reads CASSAVGGRAYEQYF. The CDR3 DNA reads TGTGCCAGTAGTGCCGTCGGGGGGAGGGCCTACGAGCAGTACTTC. The V gene is TRBV19, the J gene TRBJ2-7; TRBD2 matches at 7 bases. The CDR3 is 15 amino acids. V dropped 5 bases and J dropped 2; count of bases not matched to a gene: 9. The V gene's germline CDR1 is LNHDA and CDR2 SQIVND (reference sequence).

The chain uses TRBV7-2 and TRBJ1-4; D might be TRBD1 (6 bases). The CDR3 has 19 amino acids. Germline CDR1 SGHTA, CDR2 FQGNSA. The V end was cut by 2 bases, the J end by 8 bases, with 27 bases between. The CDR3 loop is CASSLNPERVSVRGEKLFF. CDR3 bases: TGTGCCAGCAGCTTAAATCCAGAGAGGGTCTCCGTTAGGGGGGAAAAACTGTTTTTT. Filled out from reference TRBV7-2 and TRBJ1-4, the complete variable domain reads GAGVSQSPSNKVTEKGKDVELRCDPISGHTALYWYRQSLGQGLEFLIYFQGNSAPDKSGLPSDRFSAERTGGSVSTLTIQRTQQEDSAVYLCASSLNPERVSVRGEKLFFGSGTQLSVL.